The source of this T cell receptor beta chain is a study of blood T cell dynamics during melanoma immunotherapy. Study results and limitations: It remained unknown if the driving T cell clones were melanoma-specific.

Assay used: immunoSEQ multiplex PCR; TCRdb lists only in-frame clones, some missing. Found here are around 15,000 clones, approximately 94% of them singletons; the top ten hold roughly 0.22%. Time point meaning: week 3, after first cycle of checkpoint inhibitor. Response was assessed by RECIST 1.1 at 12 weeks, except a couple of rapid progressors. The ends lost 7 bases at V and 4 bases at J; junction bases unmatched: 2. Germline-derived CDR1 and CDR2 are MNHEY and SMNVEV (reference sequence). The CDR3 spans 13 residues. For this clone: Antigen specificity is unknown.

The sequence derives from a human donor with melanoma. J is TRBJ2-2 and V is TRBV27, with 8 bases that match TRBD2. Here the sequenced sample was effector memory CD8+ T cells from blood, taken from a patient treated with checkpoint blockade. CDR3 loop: CASTGRATGELFF. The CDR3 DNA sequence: TGTGCCAGCACCGGGAGGGCCACCGGGGAGCTGTTTTTT.